The present T cell receptor (beta chain) was sequenced within a study of lymphopenia after photon versus proton radiotherapy. Measured with immunoSEQ multiplex PCR; TCRdb has only the in-frame clones, and not every one. The sample includes approximately 80,000 clones, 80% to 90% of them seen just once. The CDR3 consists of 14 residues. Germline V lookup: CDR1 SGHTS, CDR2 YDEGEE. The V gene lost 4 bases and the J gene lost 2 bases, with 12 bases spanning the gap. Source: peripheral blood, taken from a patient treated with proton-based radiotherapy. The clonotype comes from a man in his fifties or sixties with pancreatic cancer. The V call is TRBV5-8, the J call TRBJ1-1; no definite D call. CDR3: CASSRGRQNTEAFF. CDR3 DNA sequence: TGTGCCAGCAGCCGCGGCAGGCAAAACACTGAAGCTTTCTTT.